This T cell receptor (beta chain) was recorded in a study of T cell repertoires in cytomegalovirus infection. Study-level information: Public TCR beta signatures indicated both CMV infection and matching HLA type. General observations from the study: Ex vivo responses were dominated by HLA-C-restricted CMV-specific TCR beta clonotypes.

This clonotype was observed once. No antigen is known for it. The CDR3 extends over 15 amino acids. The germline gives CDR1 SNHLY, CDR2 FYNNEI. The V and J ends lost 7 bases and 4 bases respectively, with 19 bases between them. TCRdb ran MiXCR on the reads and lists one entry per CDR3 protein. The sample yields 150,000 to 200,000 distinct CDR3 sequences, 28% seen once. V and J are TRBV2 and TRBJ1-1, with D possibly TRBD1 on 6 matching bases. The sample comprised PBMCs. The source is a human donor in good health (CMV status not recorded). Some clones in this sample may be carry-over from other donors' samples. The CDR3 loop reads CASTQDSPGGTEAFF. CDR3 coding DNA: TGTGCCAGCACCCAGGACAGCCCTGGGGGCACTGAAGCTTTCTTT.